This T cell receptor beta chain derives from a study of CD8+ T cells in alopecia areata. Turning to the study itself: The investigators scored severity in treated patients by the percentage of affected scalp area. Study results and caveats: Significant decreases in scalp clonality and expanded CD8+ clones followed tofacitinib treatment.

CDR1 MNHEY and CDR2 SMNVEV come from the germline V gene (reference sequence). There are 12 residues in the CDR3. Trimming stripped 4 bases from V and 8 bases from J, with 11 bases between. Documented treatment: oral pan-JAK inhibitor, 5-10 mg twice daily. RNA was isolated and reverse transcribed to cDNA, the sequencing template. Libraries were prepared by immunoSEQ multiplex PCR; TCRdb keeps only in-frame clonotypes and omits some of them. This table has roughly 190,000 clones, around three fifths appearing once. In the case of this clone: The antigen remains undetermined.

The chain is built from TRBV27 and TRBJ1-1, with D perhaps TRBD1 (6 bases). Source: CD4+ T cells sorted from blood, taken at week 24, from a patient treated with tofacitinib. The sequence came from a human donor with alopecia areata. CDR3 coding DNA: TGTGCCAGCAGTTCCCCCGACAGGGAAGCTTTCTTT. This translates into CASSSPDREAFF.